Listed here are 8 T cell receptor beta chains from one sample, sequenced in a study of control samples from healthy donors and cancer patients. Generated by immunoSEQ multiplex PCR, the TCRdb table keeps only in-frame clones and is missing some. The data hold tens of thousands of clones, with around 84% observed a single time. Material for sequencing was PBMCs. The receptors were sampled from a woman between 45 and 65 years old with lung cancer.

The chain uses TRBV11-3 and TRBJ2-1; TRBD2 agrees at 12 bases. V lost 6 bases, J lost 0 bases, and 6 bases stayed unmatched. This CDR3 has 17 residues. From germline, CDR1 is SGHNT and CDR2 YENEEA. This CDR3 is CASRKGLAGISYNEQFF. The CDR3 DNA reads TGTGCCAGCAGGAAAGGACTAGCGGGGATCTCCTACAATGAGCAGTTCTTC.

The chain is built from TRBV2 and TRBJ1-6; D uncertain. The ends were cut back, 6 bases at V and 0 bases at J, with 9 bases in the middle. The CDR3 runs to 15 residues. Per germline, CDR1 SNHLY and CDR2 FYNNEI. CDR3 loop: CASSVQSSYNSPLHF. CDR3 coding DNA: TGTGCCAGCAGCGTTCAGAGCTCCTATAATTCACCCCTCCACTTT.

This clone was counted once. The chain employs TRBV18 and TRBJ2-5, with TRBD1 as a possible D gene (6 bases). V lost 3 bases, J lost 2 bases, and 10 bases lay in between. The CDR3 spans 14 residues. Germline-derived CDR1 and CDR2 are KGHSH and LQKENI. CDR3 sequence reads: CASSPRGQQETQYF. The CDR3 bases are TGTGCCAGCTCACCGAGAGGACAGCAAGAGACCCAGTACTTC.

The rearrangement uses TRBV27 and TRBJ2-1; D is perhaps TRBD2 (5 bases). CDR1 is MNHEY and CDR2 is SMNVEV in the germline V gene (reference sequence). The CDR3 length is 16 residues. Trimming shortened V by 6 bases and J by 7 bases, and 22 bases separated the two germline ends. This CDR3 reads CASSSDGLRLGNEQFF. CDR3 bases: TGTGCCAGCAGCTCGGACGGACTCAGGCTGGGAAATGAGCAGTTCTTC.

V gene TRBV14 combines with J gene TRBJ2-7; TRBD2 might be the D (6 bases). The ends were cut back, 3 bases at V and 6 bases at J, with 12 bases in the middle. This CDR3 is 13 amino acids long. Germline CDR1 is SGHDN and CDR2 is FVKESK. The CDR3 DNA is TGTGCCAGCAGCCACTGGAGGGGACGCGAGCAGTACTTC. This codes for CASSHWRGREQYF.

This clone was counted a single time. V usage is TRBV7-2 and J usage is TRBJ1-6, with 7 bases identical to TRBD1. The CDR3 totals 15 residues. The germline CDR1 and CDR2 sequences are SGHTA and FQGNSA. With V trimmed by 5 bases and J by 6 bases, 7 bases remained unmatched. The CDR3 sequence: CASSVRQGPNSPLHF. Here the CDR3 DNA reads TGTGCCAGCAGCGTCCGACAGGGCCCTAATTCACCCCTCCACTTT.

This chain joins TRBV5-1 and TRBJ2-1, with 8 bases that match TRBD2. Germline assignment: CDR1 SGHRS and CDR2 YFSETQ. The CDR3 is 15 residues long. V shed 4 bases and J 2 bases; nucleotides not matched to a gene: 5. As DNA, the CDR3 is TGCGCCAGCAGCACAGCGGGGGAAACCTACAATGAGCAGTTCTTC. This codes for CASSTAGETYNEQFF. The variable domain in full, completed from reference TRBV5-1 and TRBJ2-1, reads KAGVTQTPRYLIKTRGQQVTLSCSPISGHRSVSWYQQTPGQGLQFLFEYFSETQRNKGNFPGRFSGRQFSNSRSEMNVSTLELGDSALYLCASSTAGETYNEQFFGPGTRLTVL.

V gene TRBV7-9 combines with J gene TRBJ1-2; D might be TRBD1 (5 bases). The CDR3 is 14 residues long. Germline V gene data show CDR1 as SEHNR and CDR2 as FQNEAQ (reference sequence). Deletions cut 0 bases from V and 6 bases from J, with 11 bases between. CDR3 amino acids: CASSLALGAHGYTF. CDR3 nucleotide sequence: TGTGCCAGCAGCTTAGCGTTAGGGGCCCATGGCTACACCTTC.